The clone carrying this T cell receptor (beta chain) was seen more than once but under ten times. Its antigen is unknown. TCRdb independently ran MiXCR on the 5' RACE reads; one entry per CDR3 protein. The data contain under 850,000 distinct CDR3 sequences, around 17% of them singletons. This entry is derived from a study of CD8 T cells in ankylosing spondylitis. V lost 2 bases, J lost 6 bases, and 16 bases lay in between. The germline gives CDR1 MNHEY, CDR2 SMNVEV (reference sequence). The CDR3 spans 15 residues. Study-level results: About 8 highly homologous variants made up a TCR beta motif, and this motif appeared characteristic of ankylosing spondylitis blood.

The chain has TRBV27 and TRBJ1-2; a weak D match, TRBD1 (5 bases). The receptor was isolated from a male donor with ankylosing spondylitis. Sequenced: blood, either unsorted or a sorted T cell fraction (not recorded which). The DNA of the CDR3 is TGTGCCAGCAGTTTAACCTTCGACCTGGGGGATGGCTACACCTTC. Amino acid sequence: CASSLTFDLGDGYTF.